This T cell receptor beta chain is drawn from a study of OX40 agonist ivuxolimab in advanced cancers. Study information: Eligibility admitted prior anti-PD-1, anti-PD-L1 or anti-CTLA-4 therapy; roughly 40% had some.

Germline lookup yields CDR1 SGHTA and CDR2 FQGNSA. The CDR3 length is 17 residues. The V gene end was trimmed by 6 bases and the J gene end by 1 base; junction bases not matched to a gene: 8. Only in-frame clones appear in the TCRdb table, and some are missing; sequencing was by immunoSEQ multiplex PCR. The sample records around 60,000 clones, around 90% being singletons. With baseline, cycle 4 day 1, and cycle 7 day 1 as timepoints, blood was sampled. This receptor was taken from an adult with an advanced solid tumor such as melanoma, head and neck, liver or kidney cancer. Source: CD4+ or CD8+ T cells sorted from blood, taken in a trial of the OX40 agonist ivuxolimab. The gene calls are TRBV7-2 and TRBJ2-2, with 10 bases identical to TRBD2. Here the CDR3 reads CASSFGRTSGNTGELFF. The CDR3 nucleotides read TGTGCCAGCAGTTTCGGAAGGACTAGCGGGAACACCGGGGAGCTGTTTTTT.